This TCR beta chain stems from a study of T cell responses to AZD1222 COVID-19 vaccine (TCRdb year 2021). Looking at the study overall: AZD1222 recipients with second doses at about 4 weeks or about 12 weeks were pooled, because spike-specific TCR depth and breadth did not differ between schedules. Trial participants were enrolled by age into 18-55, 56-69 and 70-plus year subgroups, with about 150, 28 and 57 TCR-sequenced participants respectively. TCR sequencing was performed for 230 to 250 trial participants, of whom 207 were given two doses of AZD1222 and around 25 were given two doses of MenACWY control vaccine. Paper-wide results and their limitations: No day 14 peak-response samples were available, so repertoires were characterized only after the peak T cell response. Reportedly, close to half of the unique spike-specific TCRs recognized epitopes lying outside the regions that are mutated in the B.1.351 and B.1.1.7 variants. Conclusions about previously exposed vaccinees were limited because only a handful of AZD1222 recipients were SARS-CoV-2 seropositive at baseline. The vaccine-associated CD4 TCRs covered the entire spike protein, and the dominant responses fell in regions 160-218 and 743-854. Most participants were white British and females outnumbered males, and the authors suggested that clonal diversity may have been underestimated. After two AZD1222 doses, both the breadth and the depth of spike-specific TCRs were significantly higher than at day 0 and than in MenACWY recipients. The 56-69-year group was small, and its depth increase did not reach significance, likely because of low power.

The CDR3 regions of human TCRbeta chains were analyzed by immunosequencing. On the authors' methods: TCRs in the repertoires were compared against a reference library of SARS-CoV-2-specific TCRs that had been generated with the MIRA antigen-specificity platform. Breadth was defined as the fraction of unique TCRs that were SARS-CoV-2-associated. Depth was defined as the fraction of total T cells that were SARS-CoV-2-associated. Using the MIRA data, each spike-specific TCR was assigned both to the spike region to which the TCR was reactive and to a CD4 or CD8 class. Log10-transformed breadth and depth values were compared by one-way ANOVA with Sidak's multiple comparisons tests. TCRdb obtained this table from immuneACCESS and retained in-frame rearrangements with V and J assigned. These tables miss some clones; where compared with another copy, unresolved V genes account for less than half of the shortfall, and the remainder is unexplained. V and J calls and clone size are as listed in that table; D and trimming were resolved from the DNA. This sample gives some 130,000 clones in total; 91% of them show up just once. The ten biggest clones cover more than 2.5% of the sample.

CDR3 length: 13 amino acids, cysteine to phenylalanine. CDR3 DNA only is kept here, 39 bases in frame from base 1. CDR1 and CDR2 (LNHDA, SQIVND) derive from the germline V gene (reference sequence). Between the V and J ends, shortened by 6 bases and 0 bases respectively, the junction contains 6 bases. This sample's time point label indicates: baseline before first vaccination. Vaccinee samples were obtained from the UK trials COV001 and COV002, which included a single-blind randomized controlled phase 2/3 trial of AZD1222 (ChAdOx1 nCoV-19) in healthy adults. For TCRbeta chain sequencing, PBMC samples from trial participants were taken at day 0 and at day 28 after the second dose. This clone has just a few counts. What this receptor recognizes is not known. Base qualities are not provided; no much larger clone lies one nucleotide away.

This sample comprised peripheral blood, obtained on day 0 of AZD1222 vaccination. The rearrangement combines TRBV19 with TRBJ1-3; the D gene cannot be named for sure. This sequence was found in an adult in good health. The CDR3 has the sequence CASRRVSGNTIYF. DNA sequence: TGTGCCAGTAGGAGGGTCTCTGGAAACACCATATATTTT. Joined to the reference TRBV19 and TRBJ1-3 proteins, this CDR3 gives the full variable domain: DGGITQSPKYLFRKEGQNVTLSCEQNLNHDAMYWYRQDPGQGLRLIYYSQIVNDFQKGDIAEGYSVSREKKESFPLTVTSAQKNPTAFYLCASRRVSGNTIYFGEGSWLTVV.